The next 5 T cell receptor beta chains were all read from a single sample in a study of blood T cells in healthy people across ages. With a J-beta primer mix and a sample-barcoded 5' primer, a second PCR ran 7 to 11 cycles. TCRdb redid the calling of the 5' RACE reads with MiXCR, one entry per CDR3 protein. Of about 1,500,000 distinct CDR3 sequences in the sample, 28% were seen once. Sequencing was performed on blood. These receptors all stem from a woman aged 25 to 39 in good health.

This clonotype turned up a few times. The CDR3 sequence is CASRGTSGSGRDEQFF. CDR3 nucleotide sequence: TGTGCCAGCAGGGGGACTAGCGGGTCCGGTAGGGATGAGCAGTTCTTC. This chain uses TRBV12-3 or TRBV12-4 with TRBJ2-1; 12 nucleotides match TRBD2. V shed 6 bases, J shed 8 bases, and the junction held 11 bases outside the gene matches. CDR3 length: 16 residues.

The sample holds many counts of this clonotype. The chain uses TRBV28 and TRBJ2-7, with D perhaps given as TRBD1 or TRBD2 (5 bases each). Trimming removed 6 bases from V and 0 bases from J, with 15 bases in between. CDR3 length: 15 amino acids. Germline values: CDR1 MDHEN, CDR2 SYDVKM. CDR3 protein: CASRGRGFSSYEQYF. CDR3 coding DNA: TGTGCCAGCAGGGGTCGGGGCTTCAGCTCCTACGAGCAGTACTTC.

The chain has TRBV5-1 and TRBJ2-3, with 9 bases matching TRBD1. Germline CDR1 is SGHRS and CDR2 is YFSETQ. This CDR3 is 14 amino acids long. V shed 4 bases and J 5 bases; nucleotides not matched to a gene: 5. DNA for the CDR3: TGCGCCAGCAGCCGGGACAGGGAAGTAGATACGCAGTATTTT. This sequence encodes CASSRDREVDTQYF.

The chain is built from TRBV5-1 and TRBJ2-1; perhaps TRBD1 as D (5 bases). V dropped 2 bases and J dropped 1 base, with 10 bases sitting between them. Germline V gene sequence: CDR1 SGHRS, CDR2 YFSETQ. This CDR3 contains 15 residues. The CDR3 spells CASSFEPGSYNEQFF. The CDR3 DNA reads as TGCGCCAGCAGCTTCGAGCCAGGGTCCTACAATGAGCAGTTCTTC.

J is TRBJ1-1 and V is TRBV6-5; D gene uncertain. Trimming removed 7 bases from V and 3 bases from J, with 15 bases in between. CDR3 length: 14 residues. Germline V gene lookup returns CDR1 MNHEY and CDR2 SVGAGI. This chain's CDR3 is CASKGSLRDTEAFF. CDR3 nucleotides: TGTGCCAGCAAGGGCTCCCTGAGGGACACTGAAGCTTTCTTT.